These T cell receptor beta chains were read from a single sample in a study of Ad26.COV2.S vaccination and SARS-CoV-2 variants. Using immunoSEQ multiplex PCR, the repertoire was profiled, and TCRdb retains in-frame clones only, with some absent. This sample yields around 320,000 clones, of which around 81% are seen a single time; approximately 2.1% belongs to the top ten. Sequenced material: peripheral blood, taken in a trial of Ad26.COV2.S vaccine versus placebo. All receptors derive from a person aged 18 to 59 who received the Ad26.COV2.S COVID-19 vaccine or a placebo. The CDR3 runs from the conserved cysteine through the conserved F or W. A D gene is named only where the DNA matches it firmly. Part of the rows lack a size; the others show once, few, many or a class for expanded clones.

>TRBJ1-1|-|-|TRBV5-4
CASSLVERNTEAFF
TGTGCCAGCAGCTTGGTTGAGCGGAACACTGAAGCTTTCTTT
>TRBJ2-7|-|-|TRBV7-9
CASSLVNQGGYRNEQYF
TGTGCCAGCAGCTTAGTGAATCAGGGGGGGTATCGGAACGAGCAGTACTTC
>TRBJ1-4|-|few|TRBV14
CASSGSANEKLFF
TGTGCCAGCAGCGGGTCAGCGAATGAAAAACTGTTTTTT
>TRBJ1-1|-|-|TRBV7-9
CASSFRGVAGPTEAFF
TGTGCCAGCAGCTTTCGGGGTGTGGCTGGCCCAACTGAAGCTTTCTTT
>TRBJ1-2|-|-|TRBV5-1
CASSLNSQGWGYTF
TGCGCCAGCAGCTTGAACTCACAGGGTTGGGGCTACACCTTC
>TRBJ1-1|-|few|TRBV2
CASERQNTEAFF
TGTGCCAGCGAGAGGCAGAACACTGAAGCTTTCTTT
>TRBJ2-7|-|-|TRBV28
CASSLSPGMSAEQYF
TGTGCCAGCAGTTTAAGCCCAGGGATGTCGGCCGAGCAGTACTTC
>TRBJ1-2|-|once|TRBV7-9
CASSLGDSPGYTF
TGTGCCAGCAGCTTAGGTGACAGCCCAGGCTACACCTTC
>TRBJ2-7|-|-|TRBV18
CASSQDSNYEQYF
TGTGCCAGCTCCCAAGACAGTAACTACGAGCAGTACTTC
>TRBJ1-2|-|-|TRBV5-1
CASSLDSLAYGYTF
TGCGCCAGCAGCCTGGACAGTCTCGCCTATGGCTACACCTTC
>TRBJ1-5|TRBD1|once|TRBV7-2
CASSRYRGSDQPQHF
TGTGCCAGCAGCCGCTACAGGGGAAGCGATCAGCCCCAGCATTTT
>TRBJ1-2|-|-|TRBV7-6
CASSRGGAGLYGYTF
TGTGCCAGCAGCCGTGGGGGGGCGGGACTCTATGGCTACACCTTC
>TRBJ1-2|-|-|TRBV3-1/TRBV3-2
CASSQDHPPQGTDYGYTF
TGTGCCAGCAGCCAAGATCATCCCCCTCAGGGGACGGACTATGGCTACACCTTC
>TRBJ2-7|-|-|TRBV11-2
CASSLPARGVYEQYF
TGTGCCAGCAGCTTACCTGCGCGGGGAGTTTACGAGCAGTACTTC
>TRBJ2-1|-|-|TRBV7-8
CASSPPDNEQFF
TGTGCCAGCAGCCCCCCGGACAATGAGCAGTTCTTC
>TRBJ1-5|-|once|TRBV2
CASSASQANQPQHF
TGTGCCAGCAGTGCCTCCCAGGCGAATCAGCCCCAGCATTTT
>TRBJ2-3|TRBD2|-|TRBV9
CASSVDPSGGATDTQYF
TGTGCCAGCAGCGTAGATCCTAGCGGGGGGGCCACAGATACGCAGTATTTT
>TRBJ2-1|-|once|TRBV30
CAWSQRGEQFF
TGTGCCTGGAGTCAACGAGGTGAGCAGTTCTTC
>TRBJ2-7|-|once|TRBV7-2
CASSFRTASYEQYF
TGTGCCAGCAGCTTTAGGACAGCCTCCTACGAGCAGTACTTC
>TRBJ1-6|-|-|TRBV2
CASRLETGDSPLHF
TGTGCCAGCAGATTGGAGACCGGCGATTCACCCCTCCACTTT
>TRBJ1-4|-|-|TRBV28
CASSLQVLNEKLFF
TGTGCCAGCAGTTTGCAGGTTCTTAATGAAAAACTGTTTTTT
>TRBJ1-4|TRBD1|once|TRBV6-2/TRBV6-3
CASSDGTGGGVGCEKLFF
TGTGCCAGCAGTGACGGGACAGGGGGCGGGGTGGGTTGTGAAAAACTGTTTTTT
>TRBJ2-7|TRBD1|-|TRBV6-5
CASSYLGTDSYEQYF
TGTGCCAGCAGTTACTTAGGGACAGACTCCTACGAGCAGTACTTC
>TRBJ1-5|-|once|TRBV5-5
CASSSGGNQPQHF
TGTGCCAGCAGCTCGGGGGGCAATCAGCCCCAGCATTTT
>TRBJ2-2|-|-|TRBV5-4
CASSRPQGGSTGELFF
TGTGCCAGCAGCCGTCCCCAGGGGGGTAGCACCGGGGAGCTGTTTTTT
>TRBJ1-4|-|few|TRBV4-2
CASSQDGAGTPSEKLFF
TGTGCCAGCAGCCAAGACGGGGCGGGGACACCTTCCGAAAAACTGTTTTTT
>TRBJ2-3|-|-|TRBV7-9
CASSFPGTSTDTQYF
TGTGCCAGCAGCTTTCCCGGGACTAGCACAGATACGCAGTATTTT
>TRBJ1-2|-|-|TRBV16
CASSQSNSNYGYTF
TGTGCCAGCAGCCAATCAAACAGCAACTATGGCTACACCTTC
>TRBJ1-1|-|-|TRBV28
CASSLGRAGTTEAFF
TGTGCCAGCAGTTTGGGCAGGGCAGGTACTACTGAAGCTTTCTTT
>TRBJ1-4|-|once|TRBV2
CASHYYTNEKLFF
TGTGCCAGCCATTATTATACTAATGAAAAACTGTTTTTT
>TRBJ2-7|-|-|TRBV19
CANKFEQYF
TGTGCCAATAAATTCGAGCAGTACTTC
>TRBJ2-4|-|-|TRBV11-2
CASRYPWGGKNIQYF
TGTGCCAGCCGCTACCCTTGGGGTGGCAAAAACATTCAGTACTTC
>TRBJ2-5|TRBD2|-|TRBV28
CASSPTTSGGETQYF
TGTGCCAGCAGCCCCACGACTAGCGGGGGAGAGACCCAGTACTTC
>TRBJ2-7|-|-|TRBV2
CASLPEDAYEQYF
TGTGCCAGCCTCCCTGAGGACGCCTACGAGCAGTACTTC
>TRBJ2-2|-|-|TRBV5-1
CASSLALRTGELFF
TGCGCCAGCAGCTTGGCCTTGAGAACGGGGGAGCTGTTTTTT
>TRBJ2-3|-|many|TRBV5-4
CASKRWADTDTQYF
TGTGCCAGCAAAAGGTGGGCGGACACAGATACGCAGTATTTT
>TRBJ2-2|TRBD2|-|TRBV7-8
CASSTRLAGVTNTGELFF
TGTGCCAGCAGCACGAGACTAGCGGGGGTCACGAACACCGGGGAGCTGTTTTTT
>TRBJ2-7|-|-|TRBV6-2/TRBV6-3
CASSDIQGSSSYEQYF
TGTGCCAGCAGTGACATACAGGGCTCGAGCTCCTACGAGCAGTACTTC
>TRBJ2-1|-|-|TRBV7-8
CASSFRDGRPYNEQFF
TGTGCCAGCAGCTTCCGGGACGGCAGACCGTACAATGAGCAGTTCTTC
>TRBJ1-3|-|-|TRBV6-1
CASSEQGFGNTIYF
TGTGCCAGCAGTGAACAAGGGTTTGGAAACACCATATATTTT
>TRBJ1-6|-|-|TRBV5-1
CASSLEGNSPLHF
TGCGCCAGCAGCTTGGAGGGGAATTCACCCCTCCACTTT
>TRBJ1-2|-|few|TRBV18
CASSPFVEGTEGYTF
TGTGCCAGCTCACCTTTTGTCGAGGGTACAGAAGGCTACACCTTC
>TRBJ2-1|-|-|TRBV10-3
CAISEFNSYNEQFF
TGTGCCATCAGTGAGTTCAACAGCTACAATGAGCAGTTCTTC
>TRBJ2-3|TRBD2|-|TRBV5-5
CASSLALQRGGTDTQYF
TGTGCCAGCAGCTTGGCCCTCCAGCGGGGGGGCACAGATACGCAGTATTTT
>TRBJ2-1|-|once|TRBV7-2
CASASIVTEQFF
TGTGCCAGCGCCTCCATAGTCACTGAGCAGTTCTTC
>TRBJ1-1|-|-|TRBV5-1
CASTARGNTEAFF
TGCGCCAGCACGGCGAGAGGGAACACTGAAGCTTTCTTT
>TRBJ2-7|-|few|TRBV5-1
CASSLSSPYEQYF
TGCGCCAGCAGCTTGTCCAGTCCCTACGAGCAGTACTTC
>TRBJ2-3|-|-|TRBV18
CASSPVRQSTDTQYF
TGTGCCAGCTCACCTGTCCGACAGAGCACAGATACGCAGTATTTT
>TRBJ2-1|-|-|TRBV7-8
CASSLAQGEQFF
TGTGCCAGCAGCTTAGCGCAGGGGGAGCAGTTCTTC
>TRBJ1-1|-|-|TRBV5-1
CASSFGTVNTEAFF
TGCGCCAGCAGCTTCGGGACGGTGAACACTGAAGCTTTCTTT
>TRBJ2-5|TRBD1|-|TRBV2
CASSAGTGYETQYF
TGTGCCAGCAGTGCCGGGACAGGATACGAGACCCAGTACTTC
>TRBJ1-2|-|few|TRBV28
CASTGNYGYTF
TGTGCCTCCACCGGAAACTATGGCTACACCTTC
>TRBJ1-5|-|-|TRBV19
CASSNPRGADNQPQHF
TGTGCCAGTAGTAATCCAAGGGGCGCGGACAATCAGCCCCAGCATTTT
>TRBJ1-4|-|-|TRBV6-5
CASSYSLFGEKLFF
TGTGCCAGCAGTTACAGCTTATTCGGTGAAAAACTGTTTTTT
>TRBJ2-3|TRBD2|-|TRBV7-2
CASSLEGLAGATPDTQYF
TGTGCCAGCAGCTTAGAGGGACTAGCGGGGGCCACGCCAGATACGCAGTATTTT